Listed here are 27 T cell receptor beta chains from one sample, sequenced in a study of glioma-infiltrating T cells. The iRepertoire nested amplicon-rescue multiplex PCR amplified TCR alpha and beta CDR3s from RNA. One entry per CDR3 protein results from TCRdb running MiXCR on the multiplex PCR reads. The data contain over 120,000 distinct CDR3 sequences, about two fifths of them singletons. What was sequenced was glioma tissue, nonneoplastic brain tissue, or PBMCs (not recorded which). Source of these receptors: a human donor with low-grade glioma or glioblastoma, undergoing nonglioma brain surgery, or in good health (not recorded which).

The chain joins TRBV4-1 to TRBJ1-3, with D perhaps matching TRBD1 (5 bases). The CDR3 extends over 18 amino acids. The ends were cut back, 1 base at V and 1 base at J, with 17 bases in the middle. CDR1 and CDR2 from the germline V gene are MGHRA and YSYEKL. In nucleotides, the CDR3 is TGCGCCAGCAGCCAAGCCCGACAGTTCTTAGGGTCTGGAAACACCATATATTTT. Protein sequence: CASSQARQFLGSGNTIYF.

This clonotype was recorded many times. CDR3: CASSPRGETQYF. The CDR3 DNA is TGTGCCAGCAGCCCCCGCGGCGAGACCCAGTACTTC. J is TRBJ2-5 and V is TRBV7-8; D gene uncertain. In germline, CDR1 is SGHVS, CDR2 FQNEAQ. V shed 5 bases and J shed 5 bases, with 9 bases lying between them. The CDR3 is 12 amino acids.

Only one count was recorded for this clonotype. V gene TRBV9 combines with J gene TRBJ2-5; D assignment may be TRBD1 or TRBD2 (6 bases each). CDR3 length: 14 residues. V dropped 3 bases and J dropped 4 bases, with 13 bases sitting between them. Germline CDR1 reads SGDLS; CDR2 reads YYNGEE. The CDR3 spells CASSAGGGSETQYF. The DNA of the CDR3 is TGTGCCAGCAGCGCAGGAGGGGGGTCAGAGACCCAGTACTTC.

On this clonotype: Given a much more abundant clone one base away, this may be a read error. Here the CDR3 reads CSASLRGRVYNGQFF. The CDR3 coding sequence is TGCAGTGCTAGCCTTCGCGGGAGGGTCTACAATGGGCAGTTCTTC. The gene calls are TRBV20-1 and TRBJ2-1, with 9 nucleotides matching TRBD2. The V gene's germline CDR1 is DFQATT and CDR2 SNEGSKA (reference sequence). The CDR3 length is 15 residues.

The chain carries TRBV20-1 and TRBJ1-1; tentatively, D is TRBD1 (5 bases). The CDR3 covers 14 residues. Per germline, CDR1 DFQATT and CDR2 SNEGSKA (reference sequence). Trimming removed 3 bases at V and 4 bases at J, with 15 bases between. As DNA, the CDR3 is TGCAGTGCTAGGGCGTCAGGGAAGAGCACTGAAGCTTTCTTT. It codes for CSARASGKSTEAFF.

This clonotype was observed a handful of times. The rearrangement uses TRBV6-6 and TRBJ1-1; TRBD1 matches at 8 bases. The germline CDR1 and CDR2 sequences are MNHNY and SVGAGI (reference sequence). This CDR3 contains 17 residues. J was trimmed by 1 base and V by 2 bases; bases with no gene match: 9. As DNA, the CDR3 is TGTGCCAGCAGTTACCCCTTCGGACAGGGACAGAACACTGAAGCTTTCTTT. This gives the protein CASSYPFGQGQNTEAFF.

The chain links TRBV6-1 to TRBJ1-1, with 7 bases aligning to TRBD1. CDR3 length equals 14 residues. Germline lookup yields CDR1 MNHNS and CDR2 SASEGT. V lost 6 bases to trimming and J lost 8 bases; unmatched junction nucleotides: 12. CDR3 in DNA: TGTGCCAGCAGGGACTTGACAGGGTTTACGGAAGCTTTCTTT. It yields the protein CASRDLTGFTEAFF.

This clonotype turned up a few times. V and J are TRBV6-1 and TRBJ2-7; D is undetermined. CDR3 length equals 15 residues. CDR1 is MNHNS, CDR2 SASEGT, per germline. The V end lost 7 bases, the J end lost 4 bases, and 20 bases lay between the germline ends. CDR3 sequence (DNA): TGTGCCAGCACTCCGCCAGTCGGCAGGTTGTACGAGCAGTACTTC. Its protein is CASTPPVGRLYEQYF.

The CDR3 sequence is CASSRWSQETQYF. Written as DNA, the CDR3 is TGTGCCAGCAGTAGATGGTCCCAAGAGACCCAGTACTTC. The rearrangement joins TRBV12-3 or TRBV12-4 to TRBJ2-5; D not certain. The germline V and J ends were trimmed by 5 bases and 1 base, with 8 bases remaining between them. The CDR3 loop spans 13 amino acids.

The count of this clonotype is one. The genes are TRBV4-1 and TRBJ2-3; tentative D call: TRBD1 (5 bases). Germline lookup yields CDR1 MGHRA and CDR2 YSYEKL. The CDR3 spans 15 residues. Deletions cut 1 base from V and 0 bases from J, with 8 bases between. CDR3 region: CASSQGAGSTDTQYF. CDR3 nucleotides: TGCGCCAGCAGCCAAGGGGCAGGGAGCACAGATACGCAGTATTTT.

Written as DNA, the CDR3 is TGTGCCAGCAGTGAGCAGGGGGCGGAGACCCAGTACTTC. Encoded protein: CASSEQGAETQYF. This chain connects TRBV5-4 to TRBJ2-3; TRBD1 matches at 8 bases. The end of the DNA aligns better with TRBJ2-5, so the J call may be wrong. The CDR3 totals 13 residues. In germline, CDR1 is SGHNT, CDR2 YYREEE (reference sequence).

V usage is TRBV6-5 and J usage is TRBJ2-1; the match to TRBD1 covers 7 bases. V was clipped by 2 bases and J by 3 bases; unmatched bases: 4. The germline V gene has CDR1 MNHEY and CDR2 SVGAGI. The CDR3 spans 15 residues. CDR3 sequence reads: CASSYRGRSYNEQFF. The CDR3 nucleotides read TGTGCCAGCAGTTACAGGGGGCGCAGCTACAATGAGCAGTTCTTC.

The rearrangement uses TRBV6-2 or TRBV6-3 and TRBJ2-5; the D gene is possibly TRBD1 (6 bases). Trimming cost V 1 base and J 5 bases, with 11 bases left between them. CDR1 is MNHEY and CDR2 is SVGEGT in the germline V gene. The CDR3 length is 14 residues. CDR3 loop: CASSYLGGVETQYF. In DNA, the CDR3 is TGTGCCAGCAGTTACTTAGGGGGTGTGGAGACCCAGTACTTC.

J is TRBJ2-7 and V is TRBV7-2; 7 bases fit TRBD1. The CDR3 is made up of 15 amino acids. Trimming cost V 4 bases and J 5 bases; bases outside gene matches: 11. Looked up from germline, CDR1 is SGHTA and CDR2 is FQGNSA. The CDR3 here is CASSSMGQSRDEQYF. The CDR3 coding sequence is TGTGCCAGCAGCTCAATGGGACAGAGCCGGGACGAGCAGTACTTC.

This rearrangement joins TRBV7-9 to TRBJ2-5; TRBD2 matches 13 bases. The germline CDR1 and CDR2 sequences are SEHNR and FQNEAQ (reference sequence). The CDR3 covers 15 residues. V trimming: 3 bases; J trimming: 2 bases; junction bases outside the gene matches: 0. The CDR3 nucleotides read TGTGCCAGCAGCTTGACTAGCGGGGGGCAAGAGACCCAGTACTTC. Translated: CASSLTSGGQETQYF.

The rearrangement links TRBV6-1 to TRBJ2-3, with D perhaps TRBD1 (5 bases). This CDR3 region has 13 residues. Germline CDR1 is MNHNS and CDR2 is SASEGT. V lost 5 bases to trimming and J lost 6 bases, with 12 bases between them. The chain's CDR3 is CASSQGLRDTQYF. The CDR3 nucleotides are TGTGCCAGCAGTCAGGGCCTAAGGGATACGCAGTATTTT.

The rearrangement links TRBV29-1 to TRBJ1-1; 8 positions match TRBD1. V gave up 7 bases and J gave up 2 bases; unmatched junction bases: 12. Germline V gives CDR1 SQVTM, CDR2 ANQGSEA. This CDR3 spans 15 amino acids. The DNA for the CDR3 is TGCAGCGCTGGTCAGGGGGCGAAAAGAAACACTGAAGCTTTCTTT. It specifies CSAGQGAKRNTEAFF.

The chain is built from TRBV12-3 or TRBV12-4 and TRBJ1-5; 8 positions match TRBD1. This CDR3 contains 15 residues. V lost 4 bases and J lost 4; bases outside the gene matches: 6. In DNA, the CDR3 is TGTGCCAGCAGTTCCGGGACAGGAACGAATCAGCCCCAGCATTTT. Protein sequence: CASSSGTGTNQPQHF.

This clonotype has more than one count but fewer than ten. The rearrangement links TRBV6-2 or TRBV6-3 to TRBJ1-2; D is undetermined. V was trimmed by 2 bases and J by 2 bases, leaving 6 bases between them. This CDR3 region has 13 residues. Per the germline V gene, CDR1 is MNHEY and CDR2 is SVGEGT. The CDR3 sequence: CASSYGGNYGYTF. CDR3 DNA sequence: TGTGCCAGCAGTTACGGCGGAAACTATGGCTACACCTTC.

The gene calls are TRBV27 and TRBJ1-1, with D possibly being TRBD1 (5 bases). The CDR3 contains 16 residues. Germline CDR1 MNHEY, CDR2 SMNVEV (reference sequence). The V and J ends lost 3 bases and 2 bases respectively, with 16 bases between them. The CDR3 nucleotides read TGTGCCAGCAGTTTCCTAAGGACAACCGAAAACACTGAAGCTTTCTTT. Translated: CASSFLRTTENTEAFF.

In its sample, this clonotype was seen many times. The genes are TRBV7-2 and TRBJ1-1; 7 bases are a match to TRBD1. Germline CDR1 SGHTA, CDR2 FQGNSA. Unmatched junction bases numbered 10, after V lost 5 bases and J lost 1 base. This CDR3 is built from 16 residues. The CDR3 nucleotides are TGTGCCAGCAGCCCCCGGCAAAGGGACAGGAACACTGAAGCTTTCTTT. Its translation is CASSPRQRDRNTEAFF.

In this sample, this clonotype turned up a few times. The CDR3 region has the DNA TGTGCCACCAGTGATTCGGAGACCCAGTACTTC. It yields the protein CATSDSETQYF. The V and J genes are TRBV24-1 and TRBJ2-5; D remains ambiguous. The CDR3 consists of 11 residues. V lost 2 bases, J lost 5 bases, and 2 bases lay in between. The germline V gene encodes CDR1 KGHDR and CDR2 SFDVKD.

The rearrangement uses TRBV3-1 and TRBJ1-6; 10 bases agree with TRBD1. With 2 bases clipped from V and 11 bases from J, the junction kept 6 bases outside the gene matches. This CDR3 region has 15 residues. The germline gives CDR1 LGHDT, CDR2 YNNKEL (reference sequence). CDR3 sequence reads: CASSQSSGTGAPLHF. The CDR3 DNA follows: TGTGCCAGCAGCCAATCGAGCGGGACAGGGGCACCCCTCCACTTT.

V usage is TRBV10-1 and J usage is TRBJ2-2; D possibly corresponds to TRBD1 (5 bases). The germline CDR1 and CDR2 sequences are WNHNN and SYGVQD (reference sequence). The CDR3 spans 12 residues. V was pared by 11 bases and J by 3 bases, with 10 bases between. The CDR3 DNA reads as TGCGCCGGACACATAGACACCGGGGAGCTGTTTTTT. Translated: CAGHIDTGELFF.

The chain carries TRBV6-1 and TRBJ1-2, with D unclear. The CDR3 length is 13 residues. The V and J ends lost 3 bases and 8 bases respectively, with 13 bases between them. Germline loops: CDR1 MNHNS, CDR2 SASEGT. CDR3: CASSDLGFRGYTF. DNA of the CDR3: TGTGCCAGCAGTGATTTAGGTTTTCGGGGCTACACCTTC.

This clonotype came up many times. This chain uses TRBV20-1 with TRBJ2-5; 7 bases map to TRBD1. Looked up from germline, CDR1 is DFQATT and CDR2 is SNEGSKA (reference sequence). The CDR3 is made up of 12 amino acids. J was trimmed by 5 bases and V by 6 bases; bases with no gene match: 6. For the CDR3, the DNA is TGCAGTGCCCTAGCCAGGGGGGAGACCCAGTACTTC. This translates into CSALARGETQYF.

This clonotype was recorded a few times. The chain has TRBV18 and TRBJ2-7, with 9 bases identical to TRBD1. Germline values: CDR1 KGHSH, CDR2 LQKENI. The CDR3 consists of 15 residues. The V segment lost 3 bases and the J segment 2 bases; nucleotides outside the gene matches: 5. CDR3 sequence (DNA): TGTGCCAGCTCACCGAGACAGGGGGACGCCTACGAGCAGTACTTC. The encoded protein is CASSPRQGDAYEQYF.